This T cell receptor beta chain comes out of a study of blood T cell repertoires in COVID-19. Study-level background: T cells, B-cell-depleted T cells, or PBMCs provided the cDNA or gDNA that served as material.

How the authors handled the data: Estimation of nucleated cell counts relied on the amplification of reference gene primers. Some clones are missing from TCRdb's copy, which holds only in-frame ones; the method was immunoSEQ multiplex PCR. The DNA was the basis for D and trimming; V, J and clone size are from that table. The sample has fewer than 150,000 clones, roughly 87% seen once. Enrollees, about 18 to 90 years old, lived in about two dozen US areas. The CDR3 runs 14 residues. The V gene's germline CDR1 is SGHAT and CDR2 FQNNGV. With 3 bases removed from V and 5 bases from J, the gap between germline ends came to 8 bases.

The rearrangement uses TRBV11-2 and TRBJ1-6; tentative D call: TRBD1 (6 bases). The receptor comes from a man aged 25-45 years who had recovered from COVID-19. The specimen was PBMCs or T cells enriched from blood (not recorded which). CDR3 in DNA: TGTGCCAGCAGCTTCGGACAGCATAATTCACCCCTCCACTTT. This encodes CASSFGQHNSPLHF.